This TCR beta chain derives from a study of OX40 agonist ivuxolimab in advanced cancers. Study-level background: Treatment of patients was with ivuxolimab, an agonistic anti-OX40 (CD134) antibody.

This clone was seen only once. The protocol was immunoSEQ multiplex PCR, while the TCRdb copy is restricted to in-frame clones and leaves out a portion. Of 55,000 to 65,000 clones in the sample, more than 85% were seen once. The CDR3 spans 14 residues. Germline CDR1 and CDR2: SGHAT and FQNNGV. The V end was cut by 5 bases, the J end by 7 bases, with 18 bases between. The sequence was obtained from an adult with an advanced solid tumor such as melanoma, head and neck, liver or kidney cancer. Material: CD4+ or CD8+ T cells sorted from blood, obtained in a trial of the OX40 agonist ivuxolimab. The rearrangement uses TRBV11-2 and TRBJ2-7; D is possibly TRBD1 (6 bases). CDR3 region: CASSPRGQSREQYF. The CDR3, as DNA: TGTGCCAGCAGCCCCCGAGGACAGTCGCGGGAGCAGTACTTC. Drawing the rest from reference TRBV11-2 and TRBJ2-7, the complete variable domain is EAGVAQSPRYKIIEKRQSVAFWCNPISGHATLYWYQQILGQGPKLLIQFQNNGVVDDSQLPKDRFSAERLKGVDSTLKIQPAKLEDSAVYLCASSPRGQSREQYFGPGTRLTVT.